The next 7 T cell receptor beta chains were all read from a single sample in a study of graft-versus-host responses after intestinal transplantation. The repertoire was sequenced with immunoSEQ multiplex PCR; TCRdb's copy has only in-frame clones and lacks some. The sample lists roughly 17,000 clones, 30% to 40% occurring once. Responders labeled with CFSE (approximately 200,000) were plated with approximately 200,000 irradiated, violet-dye-labeled stimulators. Sequencing used alloreactive CD8+ T cells from a mixed lymphocyte reaction culture, obtained before intestinal transplant. Regarding subset: CFSE-low proliferating T cells sorted from roughly six-day pre-transplant mixed lymphocyte reaction (GvH or HvG direction). The receptors were gathered from a human patient who received an intestinal transplant.

The chain employs TRBV7-9 and TRBJ2-7, with a weak D call TRBD2 (5 bases). The germline V and J ends were trimmed by 5 bases and 2 bases, with 16 bases remaining between them. In germline, CDR1 is SEHNR, CDR2 FQNEAQ (reference sequence). CDR3 size: 15 residues. The CDR3 spells CASSQEAGNPYEQYF. In DNA, the CDR3 is TGTGCCAGCAGCCAAGAGGCCGGGAACCCCTACGAGCAGTACTTC. Filled out from reference TRBV7-9 and TRBJ2-7, the complete variable domain reads DTGVSQNPRHKITKRGQNVTFRCDPISEHNRLYWYRQTLGQGPEFLTYFQNEAQLEKSRLLSDRFSAERPKGSFSTLEIQRTEQGDSAMYLCASSQEAGNPYEQYFGPGTRLTVT.

The rearrangement links TRBV5-5 to TRBJ2-3; weak D call: TRBD1 (6 bases). Germline lookup yields CDR1 SGHKS and CDR2 YYEKEE (reference sequence). V was cut by 0 bases and J by 1 base, with 12 bases left in between. The CDR3 loop spans 16 amino acids. In DNA, the CDR3 is TGTGCCAGCAGCTTGGTATGGCCAGGGGGCACAGATACGCAGTATTTT. It specifies CASSLVWPGGTDTQYF.

As to this clone: A much bigger clone sits one base away, suggesting this may be a read error. This sample includes further DNA sequences coding for the same CDR3. V gene TRBV30 combines with J gene TRBJ1-1, with a weak D call TRBD1 (5 bases). Germline-derived CDR1 and CDR2 are GTSNPN and SVGIG (reference sequence). The CDR3 extends over 14 amino acids. The V end lost 1 base, the J end lost 1 base, and 10 bases lay between the germline ends. The CDR3 bases are TGTGCCTGGAGTGGTGATCAGGGGAACACTGAAGCTTTCTTT. It encodes CAWSGDQGNTEAFF.

The rearrangement joins TRBV29-1 to TRBJ2-7, with 13 nucleotides matching TRBD2. The germline CDR1 and CDR2 sequences are SQVTM and ANQGSEA. V gave up 6 bases and J gave up 7 bases; unmatched junction bases: 3. This CDR3 is 12 amino acids long. The CDR3: CSVRGLAGEQYF. The CDR3 bases are TGCAGCGTGCGGGGACTAGCGGGGGAGCAGTACTTC.

This clone was counted between two and nine times. The chain couples TRBV5-8 to TRBJ1-1; D remains ambiguous. The germline CDR1 and CDR2 sequences are SGHTS and YDEGEE. The CDR3 totals 9 residues. V was trimmed by 6 bases and J by 7 bases, leaving 4 bases between them. In nucleotides, the CDR3 is TGTGCCAGCAACTATGAAGCTTTCTTT. As protein: CASNYEAFF.

The V and J genes are TRBV7-4 and TRBJ1-2; a weak D match, TRBD1 (5 bases). V lost 8 bases to trimming and J lost 8 bases, with 21 bases between them. Germline V gene sequence: CDR1 SGHVT, CDR2 SQSDAQ. The CDR3 spans 14 residues. CDR3 in DNA: TGTGCCAGCTTCAACAGGACGGACACCCGCGGCTACACCTTC. Protein sequence: CASFNRTDTRGYTF. Drawing the rest from reference TRBV7-4 and TRBJ1-2, the complete variable domain is GAGVSQSPRYKVAKRGRDVALRCDSISGHVTLYWYRQTLGQGSEVLTYSQSDAQRDKSGRPSGRFSAERPERSVSTLKIQRTEQGDSAVYLCASFNRTDTRGYTFGSGTRLTVV.

This clone came up a few times. V gene TRBV5-1 combines with J gene TRBJ1-3; D remains unclear. CDR3 length: 16 amino acids. The V and J ends lost 1 base and 0 bases respectively, with 11 bases between them. CDR1 is SGHRS and CDR2 is YFSETQ in the germline V gene. The CDR3 is CASSLRPLTSGNTIYF. The DNA of the CDR3 is TGCGCCAGCAGCTTGCGCCCCTTAACCTCTGGAAACACCATATATTTT.